This section outlines one T cell receptor (beta chain) sequence together with its context. Antigen: not known. The PCR used 60 Vbeta and 13 Jbeta primers. TCRdb's table, derived via immunoSEQ multiplex PCR, lists solely in-frame clones and lacks some. Of some 170,000 clones in the sample, 70% to 80% were seen once. The sample originates from a study of cytomegalovirus exposure and HLA in healthy donors. Regarding the study as a whole: Follow-up analysis later connected one missense variant in DCLRE1C with trimming of TCR beta V- and J-genes. Reported findings show TCR beta sequences accurately forecast HLA-A and HLA-B alleles in most subjects.

CDR3 length equals 15 residues. The germline gives CDR1 SNHLY, CDR2 FYNNEI. V was cut by 3 bases and J by 2 bases, with 12 bases left in between. This clonotype was sampled from a man between 35 and 55 years old in good health and CMV-seronegative. The sample taken for sequencing was PBMCs. The chain has TRBV2 and TRBJ2-3, with a weak D call TRBD2 (5 bases). The CDR3 nucleotides read TGTGCCAGCAGTGACTGGGCGGGTACCACAGATACGCAGTATTTT. Amino acids: CASSDWAGTTDTQYF.